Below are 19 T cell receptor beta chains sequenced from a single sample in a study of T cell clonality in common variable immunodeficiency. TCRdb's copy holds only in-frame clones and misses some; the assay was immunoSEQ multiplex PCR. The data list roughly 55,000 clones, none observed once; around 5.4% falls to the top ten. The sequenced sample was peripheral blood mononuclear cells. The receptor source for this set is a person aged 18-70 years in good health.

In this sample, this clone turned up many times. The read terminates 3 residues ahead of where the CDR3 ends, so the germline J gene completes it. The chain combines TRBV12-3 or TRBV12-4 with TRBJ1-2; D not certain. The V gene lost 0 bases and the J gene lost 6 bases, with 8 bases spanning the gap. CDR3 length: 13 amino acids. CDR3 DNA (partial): TGTGCCAGCAGTTTAGCCCGAGGGCATGGC. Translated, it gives CASSLARGHG. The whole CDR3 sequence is CASSLARGHGYTF.

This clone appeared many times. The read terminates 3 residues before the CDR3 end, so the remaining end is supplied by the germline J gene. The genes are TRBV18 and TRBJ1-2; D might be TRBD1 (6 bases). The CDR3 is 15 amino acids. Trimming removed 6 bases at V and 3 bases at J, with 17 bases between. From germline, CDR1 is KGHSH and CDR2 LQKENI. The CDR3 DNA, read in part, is TGTGCCAGCTCTCGGGGTGCGGGGGCTGACTATGGC. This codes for CASSRGAGADYG. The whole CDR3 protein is CASSRGAGADYGYTF.

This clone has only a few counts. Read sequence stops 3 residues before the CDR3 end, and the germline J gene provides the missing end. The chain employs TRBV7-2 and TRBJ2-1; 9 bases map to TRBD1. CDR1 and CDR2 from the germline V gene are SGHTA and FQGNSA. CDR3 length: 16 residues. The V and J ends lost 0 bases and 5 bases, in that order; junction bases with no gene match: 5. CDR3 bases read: TGTGCCAGCAGCTTAGCACACAGGGGGCCAAACAATGAG. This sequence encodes CASSLAHRGPNNE. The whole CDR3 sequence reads CASSLAHRGPNNEQFF.

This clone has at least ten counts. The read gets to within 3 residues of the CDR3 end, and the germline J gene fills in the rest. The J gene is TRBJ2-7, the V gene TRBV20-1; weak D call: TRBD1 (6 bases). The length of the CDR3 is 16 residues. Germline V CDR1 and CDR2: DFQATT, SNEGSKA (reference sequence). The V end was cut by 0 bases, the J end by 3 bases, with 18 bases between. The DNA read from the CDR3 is TGCAGTGCTAGAGATAGTGTGGGGGCAAGTTTCTACGAG. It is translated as CSARDSVGASFYE. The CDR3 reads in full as CSARDSVGASFYEQYF.

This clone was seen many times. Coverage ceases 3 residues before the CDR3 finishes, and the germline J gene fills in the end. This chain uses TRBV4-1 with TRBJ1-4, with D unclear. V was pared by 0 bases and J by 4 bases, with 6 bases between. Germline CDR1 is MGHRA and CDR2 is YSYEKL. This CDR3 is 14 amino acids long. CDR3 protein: CASSQEQSNEKLFF. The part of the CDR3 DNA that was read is TGCGCCAGCAGCCAAGAACAGAGTAATGAAAAA.

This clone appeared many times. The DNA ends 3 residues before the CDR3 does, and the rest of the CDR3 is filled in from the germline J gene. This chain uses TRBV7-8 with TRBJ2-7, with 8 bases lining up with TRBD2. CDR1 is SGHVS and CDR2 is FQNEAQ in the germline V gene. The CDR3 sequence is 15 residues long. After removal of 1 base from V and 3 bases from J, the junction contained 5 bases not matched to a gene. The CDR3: CASSLVVAGGYEQYF. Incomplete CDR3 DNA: TGTGCCAGCAGCTTAGTCGTGGCGGGGGGCTACGAG.

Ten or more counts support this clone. The CDR3 bases that were read are TGCAGTGCTCAGCGGGTACAGAACAATGAG. Translated, it gives CSAQRVQNNE. The CDR3 reads in full as CSAQRVQNNEQFF. J is TRBJ2-1 and V is TRBV20-1, with TRBD2 as a possible D gene (6 bases). The read terminates 3 residues ahead of where the CDR3 ends, so the germline J gene completes it. CDR1 DFQATT and CDR2 SNEGSKA come from the germline V gene (reference sequence). The germline V and J ends were trimmed by 5 bases and 5 bases, with 13 bases remaining between them. This CDR3 is built from 13 residues.

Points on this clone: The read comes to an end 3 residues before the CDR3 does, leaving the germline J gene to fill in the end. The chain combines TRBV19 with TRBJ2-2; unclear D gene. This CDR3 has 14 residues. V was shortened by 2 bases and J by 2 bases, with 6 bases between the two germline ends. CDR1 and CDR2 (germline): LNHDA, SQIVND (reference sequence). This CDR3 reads CASSIHSNTGELFF. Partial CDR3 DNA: TGTGCCAGTAGTATACACAGCAACACCGGGGAG.

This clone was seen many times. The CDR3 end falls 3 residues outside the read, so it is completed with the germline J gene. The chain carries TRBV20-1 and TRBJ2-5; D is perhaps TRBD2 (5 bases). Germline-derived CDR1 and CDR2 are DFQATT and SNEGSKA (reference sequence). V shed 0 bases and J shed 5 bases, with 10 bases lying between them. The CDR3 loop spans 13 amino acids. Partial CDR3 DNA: TGCAGTGCTAGAGATCCGGGGTCGGAGACC. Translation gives CSARDPGSET. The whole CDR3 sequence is CSARDPGSETQYF.

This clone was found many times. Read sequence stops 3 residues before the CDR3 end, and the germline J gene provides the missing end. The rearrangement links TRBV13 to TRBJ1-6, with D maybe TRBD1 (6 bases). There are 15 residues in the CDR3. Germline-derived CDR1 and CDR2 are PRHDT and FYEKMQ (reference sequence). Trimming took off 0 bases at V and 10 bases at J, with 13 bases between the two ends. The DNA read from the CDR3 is TGTGCCAGCAGCTTAGGGGACAGTACATTCTCACCC. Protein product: CASSLGDSTFSP. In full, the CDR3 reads CASSLGDSTFSPLHF.

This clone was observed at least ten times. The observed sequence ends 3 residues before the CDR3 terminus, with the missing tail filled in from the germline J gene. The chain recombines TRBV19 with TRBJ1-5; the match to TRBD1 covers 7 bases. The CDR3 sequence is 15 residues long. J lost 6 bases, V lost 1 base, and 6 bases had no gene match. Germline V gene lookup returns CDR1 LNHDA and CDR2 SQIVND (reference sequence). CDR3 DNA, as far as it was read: TGTGCCAGTAGTATAGCGGAGACAGGGACTCAGCCC. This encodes CASSIAETGTQP. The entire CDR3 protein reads CASSIAETGTQPQHF.

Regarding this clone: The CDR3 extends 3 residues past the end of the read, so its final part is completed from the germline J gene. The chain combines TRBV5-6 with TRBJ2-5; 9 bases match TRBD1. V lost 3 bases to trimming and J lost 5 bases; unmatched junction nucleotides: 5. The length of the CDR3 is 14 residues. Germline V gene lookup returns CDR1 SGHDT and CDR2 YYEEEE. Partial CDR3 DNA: TGTGCCAGCAGCTCAGGACAGGGGAGGGAGACC. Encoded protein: CASSSGQGRET. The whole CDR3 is CASSSGQGRETQYF.

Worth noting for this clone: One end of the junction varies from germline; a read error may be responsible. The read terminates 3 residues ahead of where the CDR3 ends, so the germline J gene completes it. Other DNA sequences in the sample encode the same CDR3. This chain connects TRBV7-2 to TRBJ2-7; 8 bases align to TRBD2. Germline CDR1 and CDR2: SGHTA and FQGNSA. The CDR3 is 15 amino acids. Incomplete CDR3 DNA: TGCGCCAGCAGCCTAAGCGGGAGCGTCGATTACGAG. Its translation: CASSLSGSVDYE. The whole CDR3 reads CASSLSGSVDYEQYF. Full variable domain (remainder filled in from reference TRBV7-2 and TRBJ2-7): GAGVSQSPSNKVTEKGKDVELRCDPISGHTALYWYRQSLGQGLEFLIYFQGNSAPDKSGLPSDRFSAERTGGSVSTLTIQRTQQEDSAVYLCASSLSGSVDYEQYFGPGTRLTVT.

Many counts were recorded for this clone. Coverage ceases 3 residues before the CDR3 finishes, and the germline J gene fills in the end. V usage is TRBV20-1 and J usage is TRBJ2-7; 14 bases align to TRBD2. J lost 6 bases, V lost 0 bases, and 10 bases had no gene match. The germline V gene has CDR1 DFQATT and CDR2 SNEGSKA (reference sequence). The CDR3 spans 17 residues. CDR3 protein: CSARDPGTSGSIGEQYF. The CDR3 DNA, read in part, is TGCAGTGCTAGAGATCCCGGGACTAGCGGGAGTATCGGCGAG.

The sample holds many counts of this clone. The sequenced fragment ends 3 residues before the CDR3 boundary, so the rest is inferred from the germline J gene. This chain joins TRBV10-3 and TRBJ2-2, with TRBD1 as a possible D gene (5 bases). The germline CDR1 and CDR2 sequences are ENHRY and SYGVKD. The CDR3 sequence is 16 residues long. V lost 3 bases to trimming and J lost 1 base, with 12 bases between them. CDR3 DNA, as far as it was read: TGTGCCATCAGTGATTCGGCCAGGGAGAACACCGGGGAG. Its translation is CAISDSARENTGE. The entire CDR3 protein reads CAISDSARENTGELFF.

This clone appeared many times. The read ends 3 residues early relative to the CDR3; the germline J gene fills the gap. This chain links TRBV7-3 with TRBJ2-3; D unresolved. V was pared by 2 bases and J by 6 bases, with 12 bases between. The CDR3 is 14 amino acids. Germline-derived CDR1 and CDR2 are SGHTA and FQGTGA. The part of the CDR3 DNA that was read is TGTGCCAGCAGCTTACGCACCAGTTGGGATACG. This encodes CASSLRTSWDT. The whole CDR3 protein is CASSLRTSWDTQYF.

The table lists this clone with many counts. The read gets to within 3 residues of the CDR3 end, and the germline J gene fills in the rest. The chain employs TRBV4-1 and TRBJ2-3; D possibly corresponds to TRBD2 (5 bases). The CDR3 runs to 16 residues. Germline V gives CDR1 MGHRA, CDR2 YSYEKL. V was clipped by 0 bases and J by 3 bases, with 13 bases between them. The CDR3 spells CASSQDPADLTDTQYF. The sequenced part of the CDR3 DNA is TGCGCCAGCAGCCAAGACCCAGCGGATTTAACAGATACG.

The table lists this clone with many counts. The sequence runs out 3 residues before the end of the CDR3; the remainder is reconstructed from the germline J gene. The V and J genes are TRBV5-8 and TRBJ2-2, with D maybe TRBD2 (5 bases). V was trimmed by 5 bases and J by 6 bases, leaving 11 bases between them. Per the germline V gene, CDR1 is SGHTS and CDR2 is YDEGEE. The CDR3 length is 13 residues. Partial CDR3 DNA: TGTGCCAGCAGTTTAACTAGGGCCGGGGAG. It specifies CASSLTRAGE. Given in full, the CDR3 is CASSLTRAGELFF.

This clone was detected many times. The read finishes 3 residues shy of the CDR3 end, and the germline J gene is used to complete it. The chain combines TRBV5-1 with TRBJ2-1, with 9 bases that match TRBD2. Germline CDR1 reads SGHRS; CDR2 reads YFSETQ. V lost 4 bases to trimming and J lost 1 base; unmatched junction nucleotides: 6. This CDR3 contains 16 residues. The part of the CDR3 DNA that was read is TGCGCCAGCAGCAGGCTAGCGGGATTTTCCTACAATGAG. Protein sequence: CASSRLAGFSYNE. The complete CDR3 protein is CASSRLAGFSYNEQFF.